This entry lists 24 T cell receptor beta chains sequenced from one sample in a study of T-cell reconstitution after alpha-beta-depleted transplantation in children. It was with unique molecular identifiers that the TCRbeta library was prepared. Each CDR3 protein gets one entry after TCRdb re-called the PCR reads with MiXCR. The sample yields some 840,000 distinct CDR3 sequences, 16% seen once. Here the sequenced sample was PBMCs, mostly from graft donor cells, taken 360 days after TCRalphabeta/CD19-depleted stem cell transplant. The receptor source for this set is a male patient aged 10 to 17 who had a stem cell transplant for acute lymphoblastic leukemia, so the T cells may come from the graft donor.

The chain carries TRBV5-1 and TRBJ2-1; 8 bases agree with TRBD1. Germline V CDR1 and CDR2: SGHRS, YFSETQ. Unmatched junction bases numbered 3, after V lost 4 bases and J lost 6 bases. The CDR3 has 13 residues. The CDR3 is CASSTGQGNEQFF. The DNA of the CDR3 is TGCGCCAGCAGCACCGGACAGGGCAATGAGCAGTTCTTC.

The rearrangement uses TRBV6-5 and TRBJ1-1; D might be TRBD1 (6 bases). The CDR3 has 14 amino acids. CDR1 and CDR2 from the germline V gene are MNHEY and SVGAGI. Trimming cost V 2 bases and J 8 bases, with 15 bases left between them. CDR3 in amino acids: CASSYLSRTDEAFF. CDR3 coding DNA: TGTGCCAGCAGTTACCTCTCACGGACAGACGAAGCTTTCTTT.

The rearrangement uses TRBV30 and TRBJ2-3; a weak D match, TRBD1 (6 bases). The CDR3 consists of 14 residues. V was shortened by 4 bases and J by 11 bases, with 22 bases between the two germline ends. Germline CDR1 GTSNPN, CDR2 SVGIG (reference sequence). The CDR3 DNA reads TGTGCCTGGAACTCGGACAGCCTCAAGTTCGGGCAGTATTTT. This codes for CAWNSDSLKFGQYF. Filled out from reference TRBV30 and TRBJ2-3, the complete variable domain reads SQTIHQWPATLVQPVGSPLSLECTVEGTSNPNLYWYRQAAGRGLQLLFYSVGIGQISSEVPQNLSASRPQDRQFILSSKKLLLSDSGFYLCAWNSDSLKFGQYFGPGTRLTVL.

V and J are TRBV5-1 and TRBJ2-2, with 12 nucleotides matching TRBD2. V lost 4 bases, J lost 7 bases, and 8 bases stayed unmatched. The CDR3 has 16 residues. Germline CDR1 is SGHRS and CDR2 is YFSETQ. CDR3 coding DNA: TGCGCCAGCAGCCTTACTAGCGGGAGGCAAGGCGGGGAGCTGTTTTTT. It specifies CASSLTSGRQGGELFF.

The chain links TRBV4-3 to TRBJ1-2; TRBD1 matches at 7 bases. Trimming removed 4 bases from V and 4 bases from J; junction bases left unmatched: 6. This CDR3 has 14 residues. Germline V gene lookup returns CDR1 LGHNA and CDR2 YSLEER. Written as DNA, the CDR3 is TGCGCCAGCAGCCTAGAACAGGGGAGCTATGGCTACACCTTC. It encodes CASSLEQGSYGYTF.

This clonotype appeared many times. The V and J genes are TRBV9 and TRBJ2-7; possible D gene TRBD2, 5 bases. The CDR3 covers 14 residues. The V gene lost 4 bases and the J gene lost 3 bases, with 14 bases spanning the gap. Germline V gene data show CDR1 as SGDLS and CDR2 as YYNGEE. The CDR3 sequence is CASSPGLFRYEQYF. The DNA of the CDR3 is TGTGCCAGCAGCCCAGGACTTTTCCGCTACGAGCAGTACTTC.

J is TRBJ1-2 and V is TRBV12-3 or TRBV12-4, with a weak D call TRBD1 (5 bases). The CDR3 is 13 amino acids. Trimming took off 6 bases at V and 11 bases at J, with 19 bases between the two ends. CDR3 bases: TGTGCCAGCAGCGAATATACCCGACAGACATACACCTTC. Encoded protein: CASSEYTRQTYTF.

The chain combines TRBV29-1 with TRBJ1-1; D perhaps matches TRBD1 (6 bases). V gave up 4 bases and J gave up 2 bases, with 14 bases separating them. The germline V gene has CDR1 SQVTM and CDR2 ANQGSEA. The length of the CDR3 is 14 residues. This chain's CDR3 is CSVGGARINTEAFF. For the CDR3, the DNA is TGCAGCGTTGGGGGGGCGCGGATTAACACTGAAGCTTTCTTT. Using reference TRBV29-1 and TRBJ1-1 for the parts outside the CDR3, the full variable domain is SAVISQKPSRDICQRGTSLTIQCQVDSQVTMMFWYRQQPGQSLTLIATANQGSEATYESGFVIDKFPISRPNLTFSTLTVSNMSPEDSSIYLCSVGGARINTEAFFGQGTRLTVV.

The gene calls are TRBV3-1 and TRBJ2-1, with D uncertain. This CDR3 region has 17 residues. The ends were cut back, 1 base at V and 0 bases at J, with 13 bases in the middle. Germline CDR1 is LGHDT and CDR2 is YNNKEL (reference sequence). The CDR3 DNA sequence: TGTGCCAGCAGCCAAGCACCCCGGCTTTTCTCCTACAATGAGCAGTTCTTC. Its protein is CASSQAPRLFSYNEQFF.

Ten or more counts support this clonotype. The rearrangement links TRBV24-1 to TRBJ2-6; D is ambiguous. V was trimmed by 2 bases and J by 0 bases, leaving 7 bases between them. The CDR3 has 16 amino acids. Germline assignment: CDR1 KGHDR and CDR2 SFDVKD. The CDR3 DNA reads TGTGCCACCAGTGATTCACACCACTCTGGGGCCAACGTCCTGACTTTC. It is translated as CATSDSHHSGANVLTF.

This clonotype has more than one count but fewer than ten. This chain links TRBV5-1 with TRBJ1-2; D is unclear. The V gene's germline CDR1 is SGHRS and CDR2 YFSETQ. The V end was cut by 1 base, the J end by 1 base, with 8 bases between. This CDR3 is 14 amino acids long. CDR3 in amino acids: CASSLSVFNYGYTF. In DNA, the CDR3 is TGCGCCAGCAGCTTGTCGGTCTTTAACTATGGCTACACCTTC. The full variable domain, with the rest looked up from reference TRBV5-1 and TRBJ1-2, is KAGVTQTPRYLIKTRGQQVTLSCSPISGHRSVSWYQQTPGQGLQFLFEYFSETQRNKGNFPGRFSGRQFSNSRSEMNVSTLELGDSALYLCASSLSVFNYGYTFGSGTRLTVV.

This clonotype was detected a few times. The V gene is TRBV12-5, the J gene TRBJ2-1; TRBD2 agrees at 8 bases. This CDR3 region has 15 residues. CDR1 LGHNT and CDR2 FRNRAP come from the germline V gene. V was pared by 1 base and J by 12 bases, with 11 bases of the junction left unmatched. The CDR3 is CASGLGGLAIEGQFF. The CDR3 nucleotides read TGTGCTAGTGGTTTGGGAGGACTAGCCATCGAGGGGCAGTTCTTC.

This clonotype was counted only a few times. CDR3 coding DNA: TGTGCCAGCAGCTTGGCAGGCCTCCCTCAAGAGACCCAGTACTTC. It specifies CASSLAGLPQETQYF. The gene calls are TRBV7-3 and TRBJ2-5; D ambiguous. Between the trimmed V and J ends, which lost 3 bases and 2 bases, there was a span of 13 bases. Germline CDR1 SGHTA, CDR2 FQGTGA. The CDR3 loop spans 15 amino acids.

The CDR3 DNA sequence: TGTGCCAGCAGTTATACCGGGGGCACGGTTTACTATGGCTACACCTTC. Protein sequence: CASSYTGGTVYYGYTF. J is TRBJ1-2 and V is TRBV6-5; a possible D gene is TRBD1 (6 bases). The V gene lost 3 bases and the J gene lost 3 bases, with 17 bases spanning the gap. Germline V lookup: CDR1 MNHEY, CDR2 SVGAGI. This CDR3 is built from 16 residues.

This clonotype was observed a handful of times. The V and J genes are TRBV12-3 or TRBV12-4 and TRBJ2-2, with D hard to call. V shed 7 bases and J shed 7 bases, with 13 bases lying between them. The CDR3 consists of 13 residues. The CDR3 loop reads CASNVWDGGELFF. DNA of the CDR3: TGTGCCAGCAATGTTTGGGATGGCGGGGAGCTGTTTTTT.

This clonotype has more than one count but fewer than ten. CDR3 bases: TGCAGCGCTCACCCAGGGGGCCGGGCAGATACGCAGTATTTT. Its translation is CSAHPGGRADTQYF. The chain carries TRBV29-1 and TRBJ2-3; 8 bases are a match to TRBD1. The CDR3 covers 14 residues. Germline assignment: CDR1 SQVTM and CDR2 ANQGSEA. After removal of 7 bases from V and 4 bases from J, the junction contained 10 bases not matched to a gene.

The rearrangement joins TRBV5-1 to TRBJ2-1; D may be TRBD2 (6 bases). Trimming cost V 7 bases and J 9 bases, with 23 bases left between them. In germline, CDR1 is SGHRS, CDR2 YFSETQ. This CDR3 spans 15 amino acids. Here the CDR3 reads CASRPSLAGRGEQFF. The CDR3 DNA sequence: TGCGCCAGCCGCCCTTCTTTGGCGGGAAGGGGTGAGCAGTTCTTC.

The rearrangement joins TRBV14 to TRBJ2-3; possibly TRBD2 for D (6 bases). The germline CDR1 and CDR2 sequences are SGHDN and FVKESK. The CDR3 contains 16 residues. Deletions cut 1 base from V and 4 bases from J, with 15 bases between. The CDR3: CASSQAGQRESDTQYF. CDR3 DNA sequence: TGTGCCAGCAGCCAAGCCGGACAACGGGAGTCAGATACGCAGTATTTT.

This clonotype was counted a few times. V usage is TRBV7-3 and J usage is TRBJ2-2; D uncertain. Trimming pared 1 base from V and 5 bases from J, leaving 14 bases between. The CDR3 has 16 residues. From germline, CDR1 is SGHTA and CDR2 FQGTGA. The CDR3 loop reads CASSLRLTIKTGELFF. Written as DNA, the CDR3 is TGTGCCAGCAGCTTAAGGCTAACGATCAAAACCGGGGAGCTGTTTTTT.

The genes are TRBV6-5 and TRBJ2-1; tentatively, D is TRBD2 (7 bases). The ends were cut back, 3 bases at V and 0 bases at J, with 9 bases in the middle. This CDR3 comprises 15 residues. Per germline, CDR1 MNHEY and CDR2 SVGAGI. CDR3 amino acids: CASSYGGASYNEQFF. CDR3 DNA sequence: TGTGCCAGCAGTTATGGGGGGGCCTCCTACAATGAGCAGTTCTTC.

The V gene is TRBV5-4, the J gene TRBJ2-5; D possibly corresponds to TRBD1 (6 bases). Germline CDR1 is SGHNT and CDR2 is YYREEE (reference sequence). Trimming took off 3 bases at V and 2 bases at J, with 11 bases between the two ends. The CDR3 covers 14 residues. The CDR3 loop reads CASSSRTVQETQYF. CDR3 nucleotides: TGTGCCAGCAGCTCAAGGACAGTGCAAGAGACCCAGTACTTC.

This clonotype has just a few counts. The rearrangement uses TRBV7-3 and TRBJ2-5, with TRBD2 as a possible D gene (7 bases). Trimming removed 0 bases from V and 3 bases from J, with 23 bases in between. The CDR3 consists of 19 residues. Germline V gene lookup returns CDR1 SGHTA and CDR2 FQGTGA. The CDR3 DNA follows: TGTGCCAGCAGCTTAACGTCCACCTCTAGCGGAGGGGGGGAAGAGACCCAGTACTTC. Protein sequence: CASSLTSTSSGGGEETQYF.

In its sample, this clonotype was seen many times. CDR3 DNA: TGTGCCAGCAGGTCAAGGGGGGCTTATGAAAAACTGTTTTTT. This codes for CASRSRGAYEKLFF. The rearrangement uses TRBV27 and TRBJ1-4, with D maybe TRBD1 (6 bases). The CDR3 length is 14 residues. The V gene lost 6 bases and the J gene lost 6 bases, with 14 bases spanning the gap. Germline-derived CDR1 and CDR2 are MNHEY and SMNVEV (reference sequence). Supplemented by reference TRBV27 and TRBJ1-4, the full variable domain reads EAQVTQNPRYLITVTGKKLTVTCSQNMNHEYMSWYRQDPGLGLRQIYYSMNVEVTDKGDVPEGYKVSRKEKRNFPLILESPSPNQTSLYFCASRSRGAYEKLFFGSGTQLSVL.

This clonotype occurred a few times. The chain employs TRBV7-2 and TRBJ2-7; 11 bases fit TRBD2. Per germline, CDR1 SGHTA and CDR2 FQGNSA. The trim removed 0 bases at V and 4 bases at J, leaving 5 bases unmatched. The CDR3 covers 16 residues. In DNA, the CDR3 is TGTGCCAGCAGCTTAGCTAGCGGGAGGGCCTTATACGAGCAGTACTTC. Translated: CASSLASGRALYEQYF.